The source of this T cell receptor beta chain is a study of shared clonotypes between healthy human individuals. On this clone itself: Its target is not known.

Germline CDR1 reads SGHDT; CDR2 reads YYEEEE. The CDR3 contains 14 residues. V gave up 3 bases and J gave up 7 bases, with 17 bases separating them. Genomic DNA from each subset was divided evenly over several immunoSEQ plates. Sequencing was performed with immunoSEQ multiplex PCR; in TCRdb, only in-frame clones are kept and a portion is missing. This table holds about 2 million clones, roughly 94% found once. CD45RO-negative, CCR7-selected cells formed the naive CD8 fraction, which excluded terminally differentiated effector memory CD45RA+ cells. Study-level points and caveats: Non-shared clonotypes had lower generation probabilities than those shared by all four donors. Larger estimated richness was generally seen in naive subsets than in memory subsets. Researchers sampled only blood; tissue repertoires likely differ.

J is TRBJ2-7 and V is TRBV5-6, with D perhaps TRBD1 or TRBD2 (5 bases each). This clonotype was obtained from a man aged 18-30 years in good health. The source material was naive CD8+ T cells sorted from blood. The CDR3 DNA reads TGTGCCAGCAGCTGGGGGACCTCATCCCGGGAGCAGTACTTC. It yields the protein CASSWGTSSREQYF. The whole variable domain, filled in from reference TRBV5-6 and TRBJ2-7, reads DAGVTQSPTHLIKTRGQQVTLRCSPKSGHDTVSWYQQALGQGPQFIFQYYEEEERQRGNFPDRFSGHQFPNYSSELNVNALLLGDSALYLCASSWGTSSREQYFGPGTRLTVT.